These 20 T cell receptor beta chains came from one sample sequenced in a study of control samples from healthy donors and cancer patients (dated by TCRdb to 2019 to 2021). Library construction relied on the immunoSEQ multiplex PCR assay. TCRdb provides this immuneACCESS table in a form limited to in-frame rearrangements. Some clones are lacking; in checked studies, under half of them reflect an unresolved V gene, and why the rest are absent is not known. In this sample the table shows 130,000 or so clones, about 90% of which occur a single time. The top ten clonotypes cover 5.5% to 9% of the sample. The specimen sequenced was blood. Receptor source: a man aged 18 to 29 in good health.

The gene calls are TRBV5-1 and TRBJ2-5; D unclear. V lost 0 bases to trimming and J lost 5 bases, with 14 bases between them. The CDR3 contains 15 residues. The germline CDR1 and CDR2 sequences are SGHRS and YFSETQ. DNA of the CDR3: TGCGCCAGCAGCTTGGAATATTGGGATGTCGAGACCCAGTACTTC. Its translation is CASSLEYWDVETQYF.

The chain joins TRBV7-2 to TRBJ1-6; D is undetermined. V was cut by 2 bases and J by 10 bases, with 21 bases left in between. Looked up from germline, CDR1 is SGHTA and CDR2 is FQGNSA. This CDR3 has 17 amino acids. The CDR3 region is CASSLPPGGPAGSPLHF. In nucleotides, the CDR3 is TGTGCCAGCAGCTTACCTCCGGGAGGTCCGGCGGGGTCACCCCTCCACTTT.

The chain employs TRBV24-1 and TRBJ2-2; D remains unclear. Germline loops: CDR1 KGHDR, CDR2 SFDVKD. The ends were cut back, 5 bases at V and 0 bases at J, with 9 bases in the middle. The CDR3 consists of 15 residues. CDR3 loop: CATSAPGSNTGELFF. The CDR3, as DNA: TGTGCCACCAGTGCGCCTGGGTCGAACACCGGGGAGCTGTTTTTT.

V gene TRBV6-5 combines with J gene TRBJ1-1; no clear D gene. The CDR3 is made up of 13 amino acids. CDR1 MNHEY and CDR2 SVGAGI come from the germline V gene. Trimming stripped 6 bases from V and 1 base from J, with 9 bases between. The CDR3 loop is CASRLDPNTEAFF. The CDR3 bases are TGTGCCAGCAGGCTGGACCCGAACACTGAAGCTTTCTTT.

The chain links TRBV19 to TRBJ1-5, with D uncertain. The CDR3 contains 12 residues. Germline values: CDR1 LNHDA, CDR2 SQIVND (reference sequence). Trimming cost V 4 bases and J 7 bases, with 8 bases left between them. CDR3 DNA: TGTGCCAGTAGTAGAAGGGCCCAGCCCCAGCATTTT. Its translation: CASSRRAQPQHF.

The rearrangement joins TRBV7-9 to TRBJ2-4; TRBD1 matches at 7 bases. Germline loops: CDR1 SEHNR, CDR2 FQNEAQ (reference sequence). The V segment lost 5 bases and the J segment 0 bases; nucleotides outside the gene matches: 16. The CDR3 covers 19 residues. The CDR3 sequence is CASSHRRDSPLLAKNIQYF. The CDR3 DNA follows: TGTGCCAGCAGCCATCGCCGGGACAGTCCTTTACTAGCCAAAAACATTCAGTACTTC.

CDR3 in amino acids: CASSRRGDTEAFF. CDR3 DNA: TGCGCCAGCAGTCGCAGGGGGGACACTGAAGCTTTCTTT. The J gene is TRBJ1-1, the V gene TRBV23-1, with 7 bases lining up with TRBD1. TRBV23-1 is treated as an ORF (open reading frame) with a function not yet certain. The CDR3 sequence is 13 residues long. With V trimmed by 4 bases and J by 3 bases, 2 bases remained unmatched.

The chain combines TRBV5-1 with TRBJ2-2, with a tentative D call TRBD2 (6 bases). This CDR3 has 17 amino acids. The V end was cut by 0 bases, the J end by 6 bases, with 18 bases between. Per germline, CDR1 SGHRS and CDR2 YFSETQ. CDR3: CASSLAPPSEQPGELFF. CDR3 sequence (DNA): TGCGCCAGCAGCTTGGCCCCACCTAGCGAACAGCCCGGGGAGCTGTTTTTT.

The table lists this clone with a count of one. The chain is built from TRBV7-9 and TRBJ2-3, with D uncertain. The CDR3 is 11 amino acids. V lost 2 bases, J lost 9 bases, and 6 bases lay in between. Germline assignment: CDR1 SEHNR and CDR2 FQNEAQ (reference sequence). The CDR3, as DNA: TGTGCCAGCAGCTTATTCGAGACGCAGTATTTT. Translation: CASSLFETQYF.

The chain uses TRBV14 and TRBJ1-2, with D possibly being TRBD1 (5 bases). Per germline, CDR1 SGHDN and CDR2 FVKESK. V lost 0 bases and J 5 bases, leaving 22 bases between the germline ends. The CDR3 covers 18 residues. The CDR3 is CASSQDRWDPKGLYGYTF. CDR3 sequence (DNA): TGTGCCAGCAGCCAAGATAGGTGGGACCCTAAAGGGCTTTATGGCTACACCTTC.

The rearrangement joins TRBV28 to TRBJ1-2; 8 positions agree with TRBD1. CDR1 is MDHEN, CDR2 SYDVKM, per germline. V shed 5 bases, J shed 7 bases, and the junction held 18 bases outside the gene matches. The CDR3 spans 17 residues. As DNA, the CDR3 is TGTGCCAGCAGTCTATCCCTCGCCACAGGGGGTAAAAGTGGCTACACCTTC. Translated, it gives CASSLSLATGGKSGYTF.

The CDR3, as DNA: TGCAGTGCAAGAAGGGATGGCTACACCTTC. Residues: CSARRDGYTF. This chain joins TRBV20-1 and TRBJ1-2; no reliable D call. Germline CDR1 DFQATT, CDR2 SNEGSKA (reference sequence). Trimming removed 6 bases at V and 6 bases at J, with 8 bases between. The CDR3 consists of 10 residues.

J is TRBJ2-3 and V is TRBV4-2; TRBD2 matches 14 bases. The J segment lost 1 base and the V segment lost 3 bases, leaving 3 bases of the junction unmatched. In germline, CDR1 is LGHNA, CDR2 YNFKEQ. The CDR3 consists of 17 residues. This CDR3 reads CASSQGLAGEGTDTQYF. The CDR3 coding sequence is TGTGCCAGCAGCCAGGGACTAGCGGGGGAGGGCACAGATACGCAGTATTTT.

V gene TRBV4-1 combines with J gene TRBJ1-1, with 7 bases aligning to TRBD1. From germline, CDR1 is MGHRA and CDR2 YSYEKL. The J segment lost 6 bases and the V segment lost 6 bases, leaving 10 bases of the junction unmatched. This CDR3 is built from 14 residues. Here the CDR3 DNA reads TGCGCCAGCAGGACTCAGGGGGTTGGGGCTGAAGCTTTCTTT. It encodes CASRTQGVGAEAFF.

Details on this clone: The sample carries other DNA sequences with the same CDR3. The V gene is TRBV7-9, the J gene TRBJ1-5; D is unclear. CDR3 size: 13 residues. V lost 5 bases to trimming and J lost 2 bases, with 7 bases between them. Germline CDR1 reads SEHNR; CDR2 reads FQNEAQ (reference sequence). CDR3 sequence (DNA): TGTGCCAGCAGCCCCCAAGGCAATCAGCCCCAGCATTTT. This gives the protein CASSPQGNQPQHF.

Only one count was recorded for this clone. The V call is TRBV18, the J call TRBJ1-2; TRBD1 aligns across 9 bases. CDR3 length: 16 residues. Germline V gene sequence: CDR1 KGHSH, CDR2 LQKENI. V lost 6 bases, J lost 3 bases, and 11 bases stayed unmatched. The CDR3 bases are TGTGCCAGCTCTCGAGATTCACAGGGGGCATACTATGGCTACACCTTC. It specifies CASSRDSQGAYYGYTF.

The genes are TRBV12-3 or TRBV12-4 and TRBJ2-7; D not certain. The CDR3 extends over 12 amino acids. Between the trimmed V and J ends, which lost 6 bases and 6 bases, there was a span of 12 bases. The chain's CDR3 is CASSLSILEQYF. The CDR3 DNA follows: TGTGCCAGCAGCCTTAGCATCCTCGAGCAGTACTTC.

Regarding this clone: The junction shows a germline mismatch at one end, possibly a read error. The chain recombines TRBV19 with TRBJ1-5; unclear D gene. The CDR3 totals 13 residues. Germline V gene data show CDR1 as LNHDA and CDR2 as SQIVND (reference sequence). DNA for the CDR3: TGTGCCGGTAGTATCAGTCGGGATCAGCCCCAGCATTTT. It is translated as CAGSISRDQPQHF.

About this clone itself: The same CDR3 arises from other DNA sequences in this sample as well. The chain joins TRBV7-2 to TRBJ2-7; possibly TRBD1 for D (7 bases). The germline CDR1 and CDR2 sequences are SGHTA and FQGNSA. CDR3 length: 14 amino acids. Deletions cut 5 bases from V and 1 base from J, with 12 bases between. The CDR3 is CASSPRGVSYEQYF. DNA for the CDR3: TGTGCCAGCAGCCCCAGGGGGGTGTCCTACGAGCAGTACTTC.

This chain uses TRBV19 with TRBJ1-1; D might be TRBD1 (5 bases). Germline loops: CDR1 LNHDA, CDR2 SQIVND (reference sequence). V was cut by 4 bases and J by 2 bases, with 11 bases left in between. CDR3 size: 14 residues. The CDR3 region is CASSSPRGNTEAFF. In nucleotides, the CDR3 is TGTGCCAGTAGTAGTCCGAGGGGCAACACTGAAGCTTTCTTT.